A single T cell receptor beta chain is shown here with its context. Its cognate antigen is unknown. The naive CD8 subset, CD45RO-negative cells positively selected for CCR7, excluded terminally differentiated effector memory CD45RA+ cells. All participating donors were Caucasian adults from Nashville, Tennessee. Produced via immunoSEQ multiplex PCR; TCRdb's table is partial and in-frame only. The data contain about 800,000 clones, 96% of them singletons. The data belong to a study of shared clonotypes between healthy human individuals. General study findings and limits: A reduction in generation probabilities was seen for non-shared clonotypes relative to those shared by all four donors.

The sequencing sample was made of naive CD8+ T cells sorted from blood. This clonotype was obtained from a man under 40 in good health.

This CDR3 is CSVEDGSLNEQYF. Written as DNA, the CDR3 is TGCAGCGTTGAGGATGGCTCTCTCAACGAGCAGTACTTC. V gene TRBV29-1 combines with J gene TRBJ2-7; D remains ambiguous. V shed 3 bases and J shed 5 bases, with 14 bases lying between them. Per the germline V gene, CDR1 is SQVTM and CDR2 is ANQGSEA. CDR3 size: 13 residues.